The present entry profiles one TCR beta chain with its context. An end of the junction differs from the germline gene, which may be a read error. The data are from a study of blood T cell repertoires in COVID-19. As for the study in general: The analysed material was cDNA or gDNA that came from T cells, B-cell-depleted T cells, or PBMCs.

Per the study methods: Scientists estimated how many nucleated cells there were by amplifying reference gene primers. The protocol was immunoSEQ multiplex PCR, while the TCRdb copy is restricted to in-frame clones and leaves out a portion. V, J and clone size are taken as reported in that table, and D and trimming were inferred from the DNA itself. The sample carries a few hundred thousand clones, more than 70% recorded once. Germline lookup yields CDR1 MDHEN and CDR2 SYDVKM. This CDR3 contains 14 residues. Input material: PBMCs or T cells enriched from blood (not recorded which). V usage is TRBV28 and J usage is TRBJ2-4; possibly TRBD1 for D (5 bases). This TCR came from a man under 40 who had recovered from COVID-19. The CDR3 bases are TGTGCCAGCAGCCCCCCTGGGGTCTTTGACCTACAGGACTTC. Translation: CASSPPGVFDLQDF.